The rows below give T cell receptor beta chains drawn from one sample of a study of T cell repertoires in cytomegalovirus infection. TCRdb passed the reads through MiXCR, listing each CDR3 protein once. The repertoire consists of hundreds of thousands of distinct CDR3 sequences, with 35% to 40% occurring once and the leading ten covering under 3%. The sample was PBMCs. Receptors were obtained from a human donor in good health (CMV status not recorded). Some clones in this sample may be carry-over from other donors' samples. CDR3s include the opening cysteine and the closing phenylalanine or tryptophan. Fields, in order: D gene, V gene, clone size, J gene, CDR3 protein, CDR3 DNA. A D gene is named only where the DNA matches it firmly. Expanded clones get a size class; other rows say once, few or many, or leave the size out.

NA,TRBV27,NA,TRBJ2-7,CASSLAAGINHEQYF,TGTGCCAGCAGTTTAGCGGCAGGTATTAACCACGAGCAGTACTTC
TRBD2,TRBV4-2,NA,TRBJ2-1,CSSSPGTSGPTYEQFF,TGTTCCAGCAGCCCCGGGACTAGCGGTCCGACTTATGAGCAGTTCTTC
TRBD1,TRBV12-3/TRBV12-4,NA,TRBJ1-1,CASRAPGQGMGEAFF,TGTGCCAGCAGAGCCCCGGGACAGGGAATGGGTGAAGCTTTCTTT
NA,TRBV7-2,many,TRBJ2-3,CASRFLASTDTQYF,TGTGCCAGCAGGTTCCTAGCGAGCACAGATACGCAGTATTTT
NA,TRBV28,NA,TRBJ2-7,CASSFAGPSTREYF,TGTGCCAGCAGTTTCGCCGGACCTTCTACGAGGGAGTACTTC
TRBD1,TRBV19,NA,TRBJ1-1,CDISIRGQGTEAFF,TGTGACATTAGTATCAGGGGACAGGGCACTGAAGCTTTCTTT
NA,TRBV28,NA,TRBJ2-4,CASSSFSGPWLTKNIQYF,TGTGCCAGCAGTTCCTTCTCAGGGCCCTGGCTAACCAAAAACATTCAGTACTTC
NA,TRBV7-2,many,TRBJ2-7,CASSPRQLSYEQYF,TGTGCCAGCAGCCCCAGACAGCTCTCCTACGAGCAGTACTTC
NA,TRBV19,few,TRBJ1-5,CASSIESVDQPQHF,TGTGCCAGTAGTATAGAATCCGTGGATCAGCCCCAGCATTTT
NA,TRBV19,NA,TRBJ1-1,CATNRGANTEAFF,TGTGCCACCAACCGGGGGGCGAACACTGAAGCTTTCTTT
TRBD2,TRBV20-1,NA,TRBJ2-2,CSARSIRTSRELFF,TGCAGTGCTAGATCTATAAGGACTAGCCGGGAGCTGTTTTTT
TRBD1,TRBV28,few,TRBJ1-2,CASSEGGKDYGYTF,TGTGCCAGCAGCGAAGGGGGCAAGGACTATGGCTACACCTTC
TRBD1,TRBV7-6,NA,TRBJ1-6,CASSLRQGQGFNSPLHF,TGTGCCAGCAGCTTACGACAGGGGCAGGGCTTTAATTCACCCCTCCACTTT
NA,TRBV28,NA,TRBJ1-2,CASSLLDIGYTF,TGTGCCAGCAGTCTTCTCGACATTGGCTACACCTTC
TRBD1,TRBV5-4,NA,TRBJ2-7,CASSGTDYEQYF,TGTGCCAGCAGCGGGACAGATTACGAGCAGTACTTC
TRBD1,TRBV30,NA,TRBJ1-5,CAWSTSGGGNQPQHF,TGTGCCTGGAGTACCTCAGGGGGCGGCAATCAGCCCCAGCATTTT
NA,TRBV12-3/TRBV12-4,NA,TRBJ1-1,CASSTTEGTPEAFF,TGTGCCAGCAGTACCACGGAGGGGACCCCTGAAGCTTTCTTT
NA,TRBV28,NA,TRBJ2-7,CSSSSLDSDEENF,TGTTCCAGCAGTTCTTTGGACAGCGACGAGGAGAACTTC
TRBD1,TRBV10-3,NA,TRBJ2-1,CAIRRQGSYNEQFF,TGTGCCATCAGACGACAGGGTTCCTACAATGAGCAGTTCTTC
TRBD2,TRBV19,NA,TRBJ2-3,CASTPRGTSGRLNTQYF,TGTGCCAGTACCCCACGGGGGACTAGCGGGAGATTGAATACGCAGTATTTT
NA,TRBV7-2,once,TRBJ2-7,CASSPTYFGEQYF,TGTGCCAGCAGCCCCACCTACTTTGGTGAGCAGTACTTC
TRBD2,TRBV12-3/TRBV12-4,NA,TRBJ2-3,CASSLQTSADTQYF,TGTGCCAGCAGCCTGCAGACTAGCGCAGATACGCAGTATTTT
TRBD1,TRBV5-5,many,TRBJ2-2,CASRQGQGHTGELFF,TGTGCCAGCAGACAGGGACAGGGACACACCGGGGAGCTGTTTTTT